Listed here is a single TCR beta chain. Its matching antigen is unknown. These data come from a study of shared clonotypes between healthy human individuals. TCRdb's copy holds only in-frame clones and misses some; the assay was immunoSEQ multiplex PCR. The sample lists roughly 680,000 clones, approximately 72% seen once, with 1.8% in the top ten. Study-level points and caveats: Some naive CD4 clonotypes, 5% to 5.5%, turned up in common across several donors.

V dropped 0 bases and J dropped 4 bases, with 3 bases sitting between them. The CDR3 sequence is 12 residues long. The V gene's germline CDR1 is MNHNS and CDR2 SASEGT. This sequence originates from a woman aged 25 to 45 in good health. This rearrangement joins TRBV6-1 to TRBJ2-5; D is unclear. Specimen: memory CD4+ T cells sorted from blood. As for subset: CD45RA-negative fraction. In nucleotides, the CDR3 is TGTGCCAGCAGTGAAGCGGGAGAGACCCAGTACTTC. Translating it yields CASSEAGETQYF.